This T cell receptor beta chain is from a study of cytomegalovirus exposure and HLA in healthy donors. Primers for the PCR totalled 60 Vbeta and 13 Jbeta. Clones were sequenced by immunoSEQ multiplex PCR, and TCRdb holds only the in-frame ones, with some missing. This table holds 95,000 to 150,000 clones, less than 80% found once. This CDR3 spans 15 amino acids. The germline V and J ends were trimmed by 0 bases and 4 bases, with 12 bases remaining between them. CDR1 and CDR2 (germline): SGHDN, FVKESK. The chain uses TRBV14 and TRBJ1-2; D is undetermined. The specimen was PBMCs. The clonotype comes from a man aged 50-59 years in good health and CMV-seronegative. DNA of the CDR3: TGTGCCAGCAGCCAAGATCGGGGTCCCCCCTATGGCTACACCTTC. This sequence encodes CASSQDRGPPYGYTF.